Presented here are 13 T cell receptor beta chains from one specimen sequenced in a study of CD8 T cells in Susac syndrome. RNA was extracted with the RNeasy kit, and a quantity of roughly 0.5 to 1 ug was reverse transcribed using random hexamers. TCRdb re-analysed the immunoSEQ multiplex PCR reads in MiXCR, keeping a single row per CDR3 protein. Altogether 300,000 or so distinct CDR3 sequences are present, around 92% being singletons, with the ten largest covering 0.065%. The sequenced sample consisted of CD4+ T cells from PBMCs. These receptor sequences come from a human donor with multiple sclerosis.

CDR3 nucleotide sequence: TGCAGTGCTAGTTTGGTGCGGGCAGATACGCAGTATTTT. This codes for CSASLVRADTQYF. The rearrangement links TRBV20-1 to TRBJ2-3; maybe TRBD2 (5 bases). Trimming cost V 3 bases and J 4 bases, with 11 bases left between them. The CDR3 has 13 amino acids. Germline V CDR1 and CDR2: DFQATT, SNEGSKA (reference sequence).

A few counts support this clonotype. The chain joins TRBV5-1 to TRBJ1-1; unclear D gene. The CDR3 spans 14 residues. Germline CDR1 reads SGHRS; CDR2 reads YFSETQ. V was pared by 1 base and J by 1 base, with 8 bases between. The CDR3 here is CASSLQATNTEAFF. In nucleotides, the CDR3 is TGCGCCAGCAGCTTGCAGGCAACGAACACTGAAGCTTTCTTT.

The chain combines TRBV12-3 or TRBV12-4 with TRBJ2-2; 9 bases are a match to TRBD1. V was clipped by 8 bases and J by 8 bases; unmatched bases: 9. The CDR3 consists of 14 residues. In nucleotides, the CDR3 is TGTGCCAGCCGGGACAGGGAAGGTTGGGGGGAGCTGTTTTTT. Its translation: CASRDREGWGELFF.

The chain has TRBV7-8 and TRBJ1-5, with D perhaps TRBD1 (5 bases). Per the germline V gene, CDR1 is SGHVS and CDR2 is FQNEAQ. V was shortened by 3 bases and J by 2 bases, with 14 bases between the two germline ends. The CDR3 has 16 residues. The CDR3 sequence: CASSFFRGLGNQPQHF. CDR3 in DNA: TGTGCCAGCAGCTTCTTTCGGGGGTTGGGCAATCAGCCCCAGCATTTT.

The J gene is TRBJ2-5, the V gene TRBV30; tentatively, D is TRBD1 (6 bases). This CDR3 comprises 13 residues. CDR1 and CDR2 from the germline V gene are GTSNPN and SVGIG (reference sequence). The V gene lost 1 base and the J gene lost 3 bases, with 9 bases spanning the gap. The CDR3 coding sequence is TGTGCCTGGAGTGCCTGGACAGAAGAGACCCAGTACTTC. It specifies CAWSAWTEETQYF.

The chain recombines TRBV23-1 with TRBJ2-3; 10 nucleotides align to TRBD2. TRBV23-1 is an ORF, with its function uncertain. J lost 5 bases, V lost 1 base, and 12 bases had no gene match. The CDR3 sequence is 18 residues long. The CDR3 region is CASSQWRFLAGEVDTQYF. The CDR3 region has the DNA TGCGCCAGCAGTCAATGGCGTTTTCTAGCGGGAGAGGTAGATACGCAGTATTTT.

The table lists this clonotype with a count of one. The genes are TRBV20-1 and TRBJ1-6, with a tentative D call TRBD1 (5 bases). V was trimmed by 2 bases and J by 10 bases, leaving 12 bases between them. The CDR3 runs to 13 residues. Germline V lookup: CDR1 DFQATT, CDR2 SNEGSKA (reference sequence). DNA for the CDR3: TGCAGTGCTAGATCCAGGGCGAGATCACCCCTCCACTTT. It is translated as CSARSRARSPLHF.

The J gene is TRBJ2-5, the V gene TRBV2; D not resolved. The CDR3 consists of 13 residues. V lost 3 bases to trimming and J lost 2 bases, with 7 bases between them. In germline, CDR1 is SNHLY, CDR2 FYNNEI. The CDR3: CASSESRQETQYF. The CDR3 DNA sequence: TGTGCCAGCAGTGAGTCTAGGCAAGAGACCCAGTACTTC.

This clonotype was recorded only once. V is TRBV27 and J is TRBJ1-6; D not certain. Trimming pared 3 bases from V and 5 bases from J, leaving 11 bases between. Germline CDR1 is MNHEY and CDR2 is SMNVEV (reference sequence). CDR3 size: 15 residues. Here the CDR3 DNA reads TGTGCCAGCAGTTTTAGGAGCCCTCATAATTCACCCCTCCACTTT. Translation: CASSFRSPHNSPLHF.

The chain employs TRBV5-1 and TRBJ2-7; the D is unclear. There are 16 residues in the CDR3. V was shortened by 3 bases and J by 0 bases, with 16 bases between the two germline ends. The germline gives CDR1 SGHRS, CDR2 YFSETQ. CDR3 DNA sequence: TGCGCCAGCAGCTACTCCCCGGACCGAAGCTCCTACGAGCAGTACTTC. Translating gives CASSYSPDRSSYEQYF.

The chain joins TRBV19 to TRBJ2-5; TRBD1 or TRBD2 may be the D gene (5 bases each). The CDR3 length is 14 residues. Germline CDR1 LNHDA, CDR2 SQIVND (reference sequence). V was pared by 3 bases and J by 3 bases, with 11 bases between. The CDR3 protein is CASSIGTKKETQYF. The CDR3 nucleotides are TGTGCCAGTAGTATCGGGACGAAGAAAGAGACCCAGTACTTC.

J is TRBJ1-2 and V is TRBV7-8; D is perhaps TRBD1 (5 bases). The ends were cut back, 5 bases at V and 8 bases at J, with 15 bases in the middle. CDR3 length: 13 amino acids. Germline CDR1 reads SGHVS; CDR2 reads FQNEAQ. The CDR3 loop reads CASSGQPRGGYTF. For the CDR3, the DNA is TGTGCCAGCAGCGGCCAACCCCGGGGGGGCTACACCTTC.

The sample holds one count of this clonotype. The chain carries TRBV18 and TRBJ2-2, with 8 bases fitting TRBD2. The trim removed 3 bases at V and 3 bases at J, leaving 6 bases unmatched. There are 16 residues in the CDR3. Per germline, CDR1 KGHSH and CDR2 LQKENI. The CDR3 region is CASSPSTSGYTGELFF. The CDR3 DNA reads TGTGCCAGCTCACCCTCCACTAGCGGTTACACCGGGGAGCTGTTTTTT.